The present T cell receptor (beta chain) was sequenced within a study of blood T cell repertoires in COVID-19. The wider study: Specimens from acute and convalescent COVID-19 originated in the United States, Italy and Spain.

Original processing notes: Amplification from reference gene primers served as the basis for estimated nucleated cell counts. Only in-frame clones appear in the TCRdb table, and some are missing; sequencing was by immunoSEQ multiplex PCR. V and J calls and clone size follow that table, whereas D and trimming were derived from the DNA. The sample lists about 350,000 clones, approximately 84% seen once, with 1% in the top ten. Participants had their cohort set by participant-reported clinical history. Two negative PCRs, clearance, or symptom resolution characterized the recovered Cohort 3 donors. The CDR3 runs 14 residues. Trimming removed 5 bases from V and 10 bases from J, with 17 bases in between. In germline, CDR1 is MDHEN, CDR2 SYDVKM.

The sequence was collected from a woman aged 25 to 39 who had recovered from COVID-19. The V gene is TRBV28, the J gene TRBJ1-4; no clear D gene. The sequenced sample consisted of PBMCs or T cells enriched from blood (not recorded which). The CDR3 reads CASSQERQRGKLFF. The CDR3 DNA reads TGTGCCAGCAGTCAAGAGCGGCAGCGAGGAAAACTGTTTTTT.